This T cell receptor (beta chain) emerged from a study of siplizumab effects on memory and regulatory T cells. General study results and limits: Of the proliferating CD4+ or CD8+ clones, roughly 80-96% lacked a naive or memory phenotype that could be assigned. Naive T cells were seemingly more diverse than memory cells, and major contributions to the alloresponse seemed to be made by them.

The assay covered 90,000 to 100,000 TCR templates per sample. Sequencing was performed with immunoSEQ multiplex PCR; in TCRdb, only in-frame clones are kept and a portion is missing. The table shows just under 8,000 clones, with less than 45% occurring only once. This clone is categorized as medium-sized (0.01 to 0.1%). Antigen specificity is unknown. Coculturing at 37°C lasted six to seven days for the mixed lymphocyte reaction cells. CFSE-stained responder and Violet Dye-stained stimulator PBMCs were mixed 1:1. Looked up from germline, CDR1 is PRHDT and CDR2 is FYEKMQ (reference sequence). The V gene end was trimmed by 3 bases and the J gene end by 3 bases; junction bases not matched to a gene: 3. There are 14 residues in the CDR3.

The clonotype comes from a human donor in good health; the cells came from an allogeneic mixed lymphocyte reaction. Sequencing was carried out using CFSE-low (dividing) CD8+ T cells sorted from an allogeneic mixed lymphocyte reaction. The V and J genes are TRBV13 and TRBJ1-1; 8 bases fit TRBD1. CDR3 sequence: CASSFQGAHTEAFF. The CDR3, as DNA: TGTGCCAGCAGCTTCCAGGGGGCCCACACTGAAGCTTTCTTT.